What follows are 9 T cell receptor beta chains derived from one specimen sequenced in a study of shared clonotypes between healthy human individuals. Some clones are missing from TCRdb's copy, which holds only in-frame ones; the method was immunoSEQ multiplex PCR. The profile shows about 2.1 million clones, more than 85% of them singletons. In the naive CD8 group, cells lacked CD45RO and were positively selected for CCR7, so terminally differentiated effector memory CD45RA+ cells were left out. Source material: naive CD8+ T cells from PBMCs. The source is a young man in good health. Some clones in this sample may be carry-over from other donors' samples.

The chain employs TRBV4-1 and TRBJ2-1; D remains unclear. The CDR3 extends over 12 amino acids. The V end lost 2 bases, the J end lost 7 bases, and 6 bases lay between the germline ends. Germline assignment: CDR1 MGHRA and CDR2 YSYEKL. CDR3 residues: CASSQNRNEQFF. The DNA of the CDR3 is TGCGCCAGCAGCCAAAATCGGAATGAGCAGTTCTTC.

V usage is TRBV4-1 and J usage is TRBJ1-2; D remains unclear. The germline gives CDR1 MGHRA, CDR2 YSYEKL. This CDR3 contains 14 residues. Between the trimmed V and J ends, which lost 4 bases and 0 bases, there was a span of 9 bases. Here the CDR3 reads CASSPLLANYGYTF. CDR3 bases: TGCGCCAGCAGCCCCCTCTTGGCTAACTATGGCTACACCTTC.

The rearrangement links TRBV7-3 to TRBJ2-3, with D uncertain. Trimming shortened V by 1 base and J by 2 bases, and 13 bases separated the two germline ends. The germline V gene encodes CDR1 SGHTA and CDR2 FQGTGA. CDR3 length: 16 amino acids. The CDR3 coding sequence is TGTGCCAGCAGCTTAAATGGGGTTCTTTACACAGATACGCAGTATTTT. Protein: CASSLNGVLYTDTQYF.

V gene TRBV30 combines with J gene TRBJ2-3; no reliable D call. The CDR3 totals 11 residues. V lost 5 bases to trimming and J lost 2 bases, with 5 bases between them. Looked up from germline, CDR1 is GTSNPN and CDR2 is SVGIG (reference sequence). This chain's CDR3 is CAWEDTDTQYF. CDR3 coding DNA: TGTGCCTGGGAGGACACAGATACGCAGTATTTT.

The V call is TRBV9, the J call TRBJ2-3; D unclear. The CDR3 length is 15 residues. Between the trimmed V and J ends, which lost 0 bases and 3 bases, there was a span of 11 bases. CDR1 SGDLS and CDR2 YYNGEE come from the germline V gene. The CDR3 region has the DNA TGTGCCAGCAGCGTAGATGTCAGCTTAACAGATACGCAGTATTTT. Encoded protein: CASSVDVSLTDTQYF.

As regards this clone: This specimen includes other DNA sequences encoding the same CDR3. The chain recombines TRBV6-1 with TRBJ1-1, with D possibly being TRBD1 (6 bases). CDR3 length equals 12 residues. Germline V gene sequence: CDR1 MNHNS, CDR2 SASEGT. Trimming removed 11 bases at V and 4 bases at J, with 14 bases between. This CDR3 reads CASPRGGTEAFF. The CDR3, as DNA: TGTGCCTCCCCAAGAGGGGGCACTGAAGCTTTCTTT.

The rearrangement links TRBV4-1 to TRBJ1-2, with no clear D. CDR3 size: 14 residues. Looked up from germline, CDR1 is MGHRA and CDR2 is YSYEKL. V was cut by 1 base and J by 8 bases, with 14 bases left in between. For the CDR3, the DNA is TGCGCCAGCAGCCAAGTCCAAGAGGACCGCGGCTACACCTTC. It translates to CASSQVQEDRGYTF.

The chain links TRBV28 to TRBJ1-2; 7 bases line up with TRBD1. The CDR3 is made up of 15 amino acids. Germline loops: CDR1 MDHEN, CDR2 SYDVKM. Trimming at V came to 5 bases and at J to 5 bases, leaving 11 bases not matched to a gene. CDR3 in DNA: TGTGCCAGCAGTGTCCGGGACAGCTTCTGGTATGGCTACACCTTC. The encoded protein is CASSVRDSFWYGYTF.

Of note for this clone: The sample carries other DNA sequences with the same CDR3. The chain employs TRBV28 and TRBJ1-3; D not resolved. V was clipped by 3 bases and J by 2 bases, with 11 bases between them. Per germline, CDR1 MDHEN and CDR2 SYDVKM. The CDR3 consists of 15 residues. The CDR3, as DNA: TGTGCCAGCAGTTTTTACGGTAGAGCTGGAAACACCATATATTTT. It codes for CASSFYGRAGNTIYF.